One and the same sample provided the 29 T cell receptor beta chains below, sequenced in a study of blood T cell repertoires in COVID-19. Assay: immunoSEQ multiplex PCR; the TCRdb copy retains only in-frame clones and omits some. Of about 310,000 clones listed, roughly 84% were seen once; the top ten hold 1%. The sample consisted of peripheral blood. The receptors come from a man in his fifties or sixties with active or convalescent COVID-19.

The chain uses TRBV5-1 and TRBJ2-3; 7 bases match TRBD1. CDR3 size: 14 residues. Germline V CDR1 and CDR2: SGHRS, YFSETQ. Germline trimming cut 4 bases from V and 0 bases from J; bases unmatched to any gene: 2. This CDR3 reads CASSVGQSTDTQYF. The CDR3 bases are TGCGCCAGCAGCGTGGGACAGAGCACAGATACGCAGTATTTT.

This chain uses TRBV2 with TRBJ2-1; 11 bases fit TRBD2. The V gene end was trimmed by 5 bases and the J gene end by 2 bases; junction bases not matched to a gene: 11. The CDR3 is 18 residues long. In germline, CDR1 is SNHLY, CDR2 FYNNEI. CDR3: CASSRGLAGGVPYNEQFF. DNA of the CDR3: TGTGCCAGCAGTAGAGGGCTAGCGGGAGGTGTACCCTACAATGAGCAGTTCTTC.

The V gene is TRBV5-6, the J gene TRBJ1-6, with D perhaps matching TRBD1 (5 bases). Germline V gene data show CDR1 as SGHDT and CDR2 as YYEEEE. CDR3 length equals 16 residues. V was clipped by 1 base and J by 5 bases, with 13 bases between them. CDR3 sequence: CASSLWRGSNNSPLHF. As DNA, the CDR3 is TGTGCCAGCAGCTTGTGGCGGGGGTCGAATAATTCACCCCTCCACTTT.

The chain joins TRBV4-3 to TRBJ2-2; D is ambiguous. The CDR3 has 15 residues. V lost 4 bases to trimming and J lost 1 base, with 10 bases between them. Germline V gene sequence: CDR1 LGHNA, CDR2 YSLEER. The CDR3 spells CASSLEHQNTGELFF. CDR3 DNA: TGCGCCAGCAGCCTAGAACACCAGAACACCGGGGAGCTGTTTTTT.

The chain is built from TRBV29-1 and TRBJ2-1; TRBD2 aligns across 7 bases. CDR1 and CDR2 from the germline V gene are SQVTM and ANQGSEA. The CDR3 length is 16 residues. J was trimmed by 2 bases and V by 0 bases; bases with no gene match: 7. The CDR3 reads CSVEEGRGGTYNEQFF. DNA of the CDR3: TGCAGCGTTGAAGAGGGGCGCGGGGGAACCTACAATGAGCAGTTCTTC.

This clone was detected many times. V gene TRBV5-3 combines with J gene TRBJ1-6; 7 nucleotides match TRBD1. TRBV5-3 is known as an ORF, though its function is uncertain. J was trimmed by 7 bases and V by 0 bases; bases with no gene match: 7. The CDR3 is made up of 16 amino acids. The CDR3 DNA sequence: TGTGCCAGAAGCTTGGTGGCGGGACAGCTAAATTCACCCCTCCACTTT. Translating it yields CARSLVAGQLNSPLHF.

This clone was observed a handful of times. J is TRBJ1-1 and V is TRBV19; weak D call: TRBD1 (5 bases). CDR3 length: 16 residues. Per the germline V gene, CDR1 is LNHDA and CDR2 is SQIVND (reference sequence). Trimming shortened V by 0 bases and J by 1 base, and 12 bases separated the two germline ends. CDR3 sequence reads: CASSIDLGAGNTEAFF. Written as DNA, the CDR3 is TGTGCCAGTAGTATAGATCTTGGGGCCGGGAACACTGAAGCTTTCTTT.

In its sample, this clone was seen a few times. The chain recombines TRBV27 with TRBJ1-4; the D gene is possibly TRBD1 (5 bases). CDR1 and CDR2 (germline): MNHEY, SMNVEV (reference sequence). Trimming took 7 bases from V and 5 from J, leaving 17 bases between them. The CDR3 is 15 amino acids. DNA for the CDR3: TGTGCCAGCACCGTGAGGCCAGGGTGGAATGAAAAACTGTTTTTT. Protein product: CASTVRPGWNEKLFF. Full variable domain (rest looked up from reference TRBV27 and TRBJ1-4): EAQVTQNPRYLITVTGKKLTVTCSQNMNHEYMSWYRQDPGLGLRQIYYSMNVEVTDKGDVPEGYKVSRKEKRNFPLILESPSPNQTSLYFCASTVRPGWNEKLFFGSGTQLSVL.

The chain is built from TRBV5-1 and TRBJ2-1; perhaps TRBD2 as D (6 bases). This CDR3 has 13 amino acids. Trimming removed 3 bases from V and 4 bases from J, with 8 bases in between. Germline-derived CDR1 and CDR2 are SGHRS and YFSETQ. The CDR3 loop reads CASSSSEYNEQFF. The CDR3 bases are TGCGCCAGCAGCTCTAGCGAGTACAATGAGCAGTTCTTC.

J is TRBJ1-5 and V is TRBV28, with D maybe TRBD1 (5 bases). Germline assignment: CDR1 MDHEN and CDR2 SYDVKM. The CDR3 sequence is 12 residues long. V lost 5 bases to trimming and J lost 5 bases, with 7 bases between them. The CDR3 sequence is CASSLTDQPQHF. CDR3 DNA: TGTGCCAGCAGTCTGACAGATCAGCCCCAGCATTTT.

V usage is TRBV28 and J usage is TRBJ2-1; TRBD1 is a possible D gene (6 bases). Germline CDR1 is MDHEN and CDR2 is SYDVKM. V was clipped by 3 bases and J by 3 bases, with 9 bases between them. This CDR3 spans 14 amino acids. The CDR3 nucleotides read TGTGCCAGCAGTTTGGGGGCGCTCTACAATGAGCAGTTCTTC. Residues: CASSLGALYNEQFF.

This chain connects TRBV7-2 to TRBJ1-2; D remains ambiguous. Trimming shortened V by 3 bases and J by 7 bases, and 12 bases separated the two germline ends. The CDR3 contains 13 residues. The germline gives CDR1 SGHTA, CDR2 FQGNSA. In DNA form, the CDR3 reads TGTGCCAGCAGCTTCAGGCCCCCCGGTGGCTACACCTTC. Translated: CASSFRPPGGYTF. Filled out from reference TRBV7-2 and TRBJ1-2, the complete variable domain reads GAGVSQSPSNKVTEKGKDVELRCDPISGHTALYWYRQSLGQGLEFLIYFQGNSAPDKSGLPSDRFSAERTGGSVSTLTIQRTQQEDSAVYLCASSFRPPGGYTFGSGTRLTVV.

This clone occurred once. V and J are TRBV12-3 or TRBV12-4 and TRBJ1-4; D is unclear. The CDR3 sequence is 13 residues long. V lost 6 bases and J lost 7, with 12 bases in between. In DNA form, the CDR3 reads TGTGCCAGCAGCCCTCAACTTGGTGAAAAACTGTTTTTT. It translates to CASSPQLGEKLFF.

The genes are TRBV28 and TRBJ1-2; D gene unclear. CDR1 is MDHEN, CDR2 SYDVKM, per germline. V was trimmed by 1 base and J by 7 bases, leaving 16 bases between them. This CDR3 is built from 15 residues. This chain's CDR3 is CASSLFEGGGLGYTF. In DNA form, the CDR3 reads TGTGCCAGCAGTTTATTTGAGGGAGGCGGTCTTGGCTACACCTTC.

V usage is TRBV19 and J usage is TRBJ2-3; TRBD1 aligns across 8 bases. CDR3 length equals 14 residues. V shed 2 bases, J shed 8 bases, and the junction held 6 bases outside the gene matches. The germline V gene encodes CDR1 LNHDA and CDR2 SQIVND (reference sequence). The CDR3 sequence is CASSIQGAGVTQYF. As DNA, the CDR3 is TGTGCCAGTAGTATACAGGGGGCAGGGGTTACGCAGTATTTT.

J is TRBJ1-5 and V is TRBV18; TRBD1 agrees at 11 bases. The ends lost 6 bases at V and 6 bases at J; junction bases unmatched: 7. Germline assignment: CDR1 KGHSH and CDR2 LQKENI. CDR3 size: 15 residues. CDR3 DNA: TGTGCCAGCTCCCTCGGACAGGGGGCAGGTCAGCCCCAGCATTTT. Its protein product is CASSLGQGAGQPQHF.

This clone was seen a single time. This chain joins TRBV2 and TRBJ1-2; a weak D match, TRBD1 (5 bases). The germline CDR1 and CDR2 sequences are SNHLY and FYNNEI. V was shortened by 10 bases and J by 7 bases, with 16 bases between the two germline ends. The CDR3 extends over 12 amino acids. This chain's CDR3 is CATERRGGGYTF. The DNA for the CDR3 is TGTGCCACAGAGAGGAGGGGTGGTGGCTACACCTTC.

The V gene is TRBV9, the J gene TRBJ1-2, with TRBD1 as a possible D gene (6 bases). Trimming stripped 3 bases from V and 2 bases from J, with 8 bases between. CDR3 length: 13 residues. Germline V gives CDR1 SGDLS, CDR2 YYNGEE. Written as DNA, the CDR3 is TGTGCCAGCAGCGAACAGGGAAACTATGGCTACACCTTC. Translating gives CASSEQGNYGYTF.

This chain connects TRBV4-3 to TRBJ2-3; the D gene is possibly TRBD2 (5 bases). Germline lookup yields CDR1 LGHNA and CDR2 YSLEER. V was pared by 0 bases and J by 6 bases, with 10 bases between. The CDR3 extends over 14 amino acids. The CDR3, as DNA: TGCGCCAGCAGCCAAGAAGGACTGGGGGATACGCAGTATTTT. It codes for CASSQEGLGDTQYF.

The V call is TRBV4-3, the J call TRBJ1-1; D gene uncertain. The CDR3 is 15 amino acids. In germline, CDR1 is LGHNA, CDR2 YSLEER. The germline V and J ends were trimmed by 0 bases and 0 bases, with 8 bases remaining between them. The DNA for the CDR3 is TGCGCCAGCAGCCAAGAACAAACATTGAACACTGAAGCTTTCTTT. The encoded protein is CASSQEQTLNTEAFF.

This chain links TRBV19 with TRBJ1-2, with a possible D match to TRBD1 (5 bases). The CDR3 extends over 11 amino acids. The V gene lost 5 bases and the J gene lost 6 bases, with 7 bases spanning the gap. CDR1 is LNHDA, CDR2 SQIVND, per germline (reference sequence). The CDR3 region is CASSRRDGYTF. In DNA form, the CDR3 reads TGTGCCAGTAGTCGCAGGGATGGCTACACCTTC. Full variable domain (rest looked up from reference TRBV19 and TRBJ1-2): DGGITQSPKYLFRKEGQNVTLSCEQNLNHDAMYWYRQDPGQGLRLIYYSQIVNDFQKGDIAEGYSVSREKKESFPLTVTSAQKNPTAFYLCASSRRDGYTFGSGTRLTVV.

The genes are TRBV19 and TRBJ2-1, with TRBD2 matching over 11 bases. Germline CDR1 reads LNHDA; CDR2 reads SQIVND (reference sequence). After removal of 4 bases from V and 7 bases from J, the junction contained 0 bases not matched to a gene. The CDR3 runs 13 residues. The CDR3 DNA sequence: TGTGCCAGTAGTACTAGCGGGAGGAATGAGCAGTTCTTC. Residues: CASSTSGRNEQFF.

V and J are TRBV19 and TRBJ1-5, with a weak D call TRBD1 (6 bases). This CDR3 comprises 12 residues. CDR1 and CDR2 from the germline V gene are LNHDA and SQIVND (reference sequence). V gave up 6 bases and J gave up 6 bases, with 9 bases separating them. CDR3 sequence reads: CASRQGGQPQHF. In DNA, the CDR3 is TGTGCCAGTAGACAGGGTGGTCAGCCCCAGCATTTT.

The V call is TRBV5-4, the J call TRBJ2-5; 9 nucleotides match TRBD2. The length of the CDR3 is 16 residues. J lost 0 bases, V lost 4 bases, and 7 bases had no gene match. Germline values: CDR1 SGHNT, CDR2 YYREEE (reference sequence). For the CDR3, the DNA is TGTGCCAGCAGCCCATCTCTAGCGGGGAACCAAGAGACCCAGTACTTC. Amino acid sequence: CASSPSLAGNQETQYF.

This clone was detected only a few times. This sequence joins TRBV19 and TRBJ2-5; perhaps TRBD1 as D (5 bases). The germline V and J ends were trimmed by 3 bases and 5 bases, with 10 bases remaining between them. CDR1 is LNHDA and CDR2 is SQIVND in the germline V gene (reference sequence). The CDR3 runs to 13 residues. The CDR3 spells CASSIRDRETQYF. In DNA form, the CDR3 reads TGTGCCAGTAGTATCAGGGATCGGGAGACCCAGTACTTC.

The chain recombines TRBV4-3 with TRBJ1-5; the D is unclear. Germline CDR1 is LGHNA and CDR2 is YSLEER. This CDR3 comprises 15 residues. V lost 3 bases to trimming and J lost 2 bases, with 11 bases between them. The chain's CDR3 is CASSQREVGNQPQHF. CDR3 nucleotides: TGCGCCAGCAGCCAGCGGGAAGTTGGCAATCAGCCCCAGCATTTT.

The chain uses TRBV12-3 or TRBV12-4 and TRBJ2-7; 10 positions agree with TRBD1. V gave up 6 bases and J gave up 4 bases; unmatched junction bases: 3. This CDR3 contains 13 residues. The CDR3 DNA reads as TGTGCCAGCAGGGGGACAGGGGTATACGAGCAGTACTTC. Its translation: CASRGTGVYEQYF.

The chain carries TRBV5-5 and TRBJ2-7; possibly TRBD1 for D (6 bases). The germline V and J ends were trimmed by 0 bases and 3 bases, with 13 bases remaining between them. The CDR3 loop spans 15 amino acids. The germline V gene has CDR1 SGHKS and CDR2 YYEKEE (reference sequence). This CDR3 is CASSLAPGVLYEQYF. The CDR3 nucleotides read TGTGCCAGCAGCTTGGCCCCAGGGGTCCTCTACGAGCAGTACTTC.

The chain joins TRBV5-6 to TRBJ2-1; a weak D match, TRBD1 (6 bases). Per the germline V gene, CDR1 is SGHDT and CDR2 is YYEEEE. The CDR3 loop spans 16 amino acids. V was trimmed by 4 bases and J by 0 bases, leaving 14 bases between them. The CDR3 DNA reads TGTGCCAGCAGCACCTCTAGAGGGGGCTCCTACAATGAGCAGTTCTTC. Protein: CASSTSRGGSYNEQFF.